The 22 T cell receptor beta chains listed next were all sequenced from one sample in a study of CD4 and CD8 cells across lung adenocarcinoma regions. TCRdb redid the calling of the PCR reads with MiXCR, one entry per CDR3 protein. Found here are about 7,700 distinct CDR3 sequences, around 43% of them singletons; the top ten hold 30%. Material: CD4+ T cells from the margin of a lung tumor. These receptors were collected from a male donor with lung adenocarcinoma. The CD4 and CD8 labels of this study may be unreliable.

This clonotype was picked up many times. The chain carries TRBV6-6 and TRBJ2-2, with D perhaps TRBD2 (6 bases). Between the trimmed V and J ends, which lost 3 bases and 4 bases, there was a span of 15 bases. CDR3 length: 16 residues. The V gene's germline CDR1 is MNHNY and CDR2 SVGAGI (reference sequence). The CDR3 DNA is TGTGCCAGCAGTTATCCACCCGGGACTTCCACCGGGGAGCTGTTTTTT. Protein product: CASSYPPGTSTGELFF.

The chain is built from TRBV5-1 and TRBJ2-5; possibly TRBD1 for D (6 bases). This CDR3 contains 14 residues. V dropped 2 bases and J dropped 2 bases, with 10 bases sitting between them. The germline V gene encodes CDR1 SGHRS and CDR2 YFSETQ. CDR3 coding DNA: TGCGCCAGCAGCTTCCCCGGACAGCAAGAGACCCAGTACTTC. This translates into CASSFPGQQETQYF.

In its sample, this clonotype was seen once. Compared with germline, one end of the junction differs, possibly owing to a read error. The V call is TRBV6-4, the J call TRBJ2-4; a weak D match, TRBD1 (6 bases). The germline gives CDR1 MRHNA, CDR2 SNTAGT. The CDR3 loop spans 16 amino acids. CDR3 protein: CASSVWGLRAKNIQYF. DNA of the CDR3: TGTGCCAGCAGTGTCTGGGGGCTGAGGGCCAAAAACATTCAGTATTTC.

By share of the sample, this clonotype is medium-sized. This chain joins TRBV6-1 and TRBJ2-1; possible D gene TRBD2, 5 bases. Germline-derived CDR1 and CDR2 are MNHNS and SASEGT. Trimming shortened V by 2 bases and J by 8 bases, and 22 bases separated the two germline ends. This CDR3 comprises 17 residues. The CDR3 protein is CASSERFGSSLPDEQFF. The CDR3 nucleotides are TGTGCCAGCAGTGAAAGGTTTGGGAGCTCCCTTCCGGATGAGCAGTTCTTC.

In this sample, this clonotype is medium-sized (0.01 to 0.1%). This chain connects TRBV27 to TRBJ2-6; D call uncertain. CDR1 is MNHEY and CDR2 is SMNVEV in the germline V gene (reference sequence). This CDR3 has 15 amino acids. Trimming took off 0 bases at V and 3 bases at J, with 6 bases between the two ends. CDR3: CASSLSGVGANVLTF. DNA for the CDR3: TGTGCCAGCAGTTTATCGGGCGTTGGGGCCAACGTCCTGACTTTC.

This clonotype was seen only once. A junction end diverges from the germline sequence, so it may reflect a read error. The V gene is TRBV27, the J gene TRBJ2-3, with D perhaps TRBD1 (5 bases). Germline CDR1 reads MNHEY; CDR2 reads SMNVEV (reference sequence). This CDR3 region has 17 residues. The CDR3 sequence is CASSLGPGAREADTQYF. The CDR3 DNA is TGTGCCAGCAGTTTGGGCCCTGGGGCGCGTGAGGCAGATACGCAGTACTTT.

This clonotype is large. The chain joins TRBV6-1 to TRBJ2-1, with 8 bases lining up with TRBD1. Losses at the gene ends were 5 bases for V and 10 bases for J; bases not matched to a gene: 10. The CDR3 sequence is 14 residues long. Germline values: CDR1 MNHNS, CDR2 SASEGT. CDR3 nucleotides: TGTGCCAGCAGTCCCCGGACAGGGCCCTACGAGCAGTTCTTC. As protein: CASSPRTGPYEQFF.

This clonotype showed up many times. It may be a read error: a sequence one base away is much more abundant. This chain joins TRBV6-1 and TRBJ2-1; 7 nucleotides agree with TRBD1. J lost 10 bases, V lost 6 bases, and 18 bases had no gene match. This CDR3 has 16 residues. The V gene's germline CDR1 is MNHNS and CDR2 SASEGT. In DNA, the CDR3 is TGTGCCAGCAGAGACAGGGTCTCCTTGGACTCCTACGAGCAGTTCTTC. Its translation: CASRDRVSLDSYEQFF.

The CDR3 protein is CASSHRAVSTDTQYF. The CDR3 DNA follows: TGCGCCAGCAGCCATCGAGCGGTTAGCACAGATACGCAGTATTTT. The chain has TRBV4-1 and TRBJ2-3, with a tentative D call TRBD2 (5 bases). V lost 3 bases and J 0 bases, leaving 10 bases between the germline ends. Germline CDR1 and CDR2: MGHRA and YSYEKL. The CDR3 totals 15 residues.

This chain joins TRBV10-1 and TRBJ2-1, with TRBD2 matching 8 bases. In germline, CDR1 is WNHNN, CDR2 SYGVQD (reference sequence). The CDR3 is 15 residues long. With V trimmed by 4 bases and J by 9 bases, 11 bases remained unmatched. The CDR3 sequence is CASSVRGGGGGEQFF. The CDR3 region has the DNA TGCGCCAGCAGTGTTCGGGGGGGGGGGGGGGGTGAGCAGTTCTTC.

CDR3 sequence reads: CASKFSRGRETQYF. CDR3 nucleotide sequence: TGTGCCAGCAAGTTTAGCAGGGGCCGAGAGACCCAGTACTTC. V usage is TRBV6-5 and J usage is TRBJ2-5; D possibly corresponds to TRBD1 (6 bases). The germline V and J ends were trimmed by 7 bases and 4 bases, with 16 bases remaining between them. This CDR3 is built from 14 residues. The germline V gene encodes CDR1 MNHEY and CDR2 SVGAGI.

This clonotype was found many times. The CDR3 DNA follows: TGTGCCAGCAGTCGACCCGGACAGGGGCACACTGAAGCTTTCTTT. Its translation is CASSRPGQGHTEAFF. This chain connects TRBV12-3 or TRBV12-4 to TRBJ1-1; 9 positions agree with TRBD1. The CDR3 runs to 15 residues. The V gene end was trimmed by 5 bases and the J gene end by 3 bases; junction bases not matched to a gene: 7.

V is TRBV6-1 and J is TRBJ2-3; 8 bases fit TRBD2. The end of the DNA aligns better with TRBJ2-7, so the J call may be wrong. Germline V lookup: CDR1 MNHNS, CDR2 SASEGT. The CDR3 has 15 amino acids. DNA for the CDR3: TGTGCCAGCAGTGAGTCCAGCGGGAGTCCCTACGAGCAGTACTTC. Translating it yields CASSESSGSPYEQYF.

This chain links TRBV27 with TRBJ1-1; D not resolved. Germline loops: CDR1 MNHEY, CDR2 SMNVEV (reference sequence). Trimming shortened V by 2 bases and J by 0 bases, and 13 bases separated the two germline ends. The CDR3 covers 16 residues. CDR3 loop: CASSLRAIEMNTEAFF. The CDR3 nucleotides read TGTGCCAGCAGTTTAAGGGCAATAGAAATGAACACTGAAGCTTTCTTT.

This clonotype was seen many times. In this CDR3 the conserved last residue, phenylalanine or tryptophan, is missing, so a read error is likely. The limits of the CDR3 on the DNA are not certain, so only TCRdb's listed CDR3 is given. The genes are TRBV6-5 and TRBJ2-1; the D call TRBD2 from the table was never checked on the DNA. Germline-derived CDR1 and CDR2 are MNHEY and SVGAGI. 12 amino acids form the CDR3, both terminal residues included. The CDR3 sequence: CASSIPHRTSGR.

By share of the sample, this clonotype is medium-sized. The rearrangement joins TRBV6-1 to TRBJ2-5; 9 bases are a match to TRBD1. Looked up from germline, CDR1 is MNHNS and CDR2 is SASEGT. The V segment lost 5 bases and the J segment 11 bases; nucleotides outside the gene matches: 15. CDR3 length: 15 amino acids. The CDR3 DNA reads TGTGCCAGCAGTACCCCGGGGGGACAGGGTGAAGAGCAGTACTTC. Translated, it gives CASSTPGGQGEEQYF.

Points on this clonotype: A read error may be the cause here, since a much bigger clone is one base away. The chain is built from TRBV6-1 and TRBJ2-3; D may be TRBD2 (5 bases). Germline-derived CDR1 and CDR2 are MNHNS and SASEGT. The ends were cut back, 9 bases at V and 1 base at J, with 20 bases in the middle. There are 16 residues in the CDR3. The CDR3 DNA reads as TGTGCCAGAAGGCAGACTATAACTTCCCGCACAGATACGCAGTATTTT. This sequence encodes CARRQTITSRTDTQYF.

The gene calls are TRBV27 and TRBJ2-5, with D perhaps TRBD1 (7 bases). CDR1 and CDR2 from the germline V gene are MNHEY and SMNVEV (reference sequence). The CDR3 contains 15 residues. The CDR3 protein is CCGGLGGREAETQYF. CDR3 DNA: TGTTGTGGGGGGTTAGGGGGCCGTGAGGCAGAGACCCAGTACTTC.

This clonotype appeared a few times. This rearrangement joins TRBV6-1 to TRBJ2-3; no clear D. The CDR3 totals 16 residues. Germline CDR1 MNHNS, CDR2 SASEGT. Trimming took off 5 bases at V and 3 bases at J, with 18 bases between the two ends. CDR3 in DNA: TGTGCCAGCAGTCCAATGGCCTCGGGTGCGACAGATACGCAGTATTTT. Protein: CASSPMASGATDTQYF.

The CDR3 region has the DNA TGTGCCAGCAGTGAAAACTGGAGCAGGGGGGCGAAAAATATTCAGTATTTT. Protein product: CASSENWSRGAKNIQYF. The J gene is TRBJ2-3, the V gene TRBV6-1; the D gene is possibly TRBD1 (7 bases). CDR3 length equals 17 residues. CDR1 MNHNS and CDR2 SASEGT come from the germline V gene. V lost 2 bases, J lost 12 bases, and 27 bases lay in between.

On this clonotype itself: Lacking the conserved final phenylalanine or tryptophan, this CDR3 likely reflects a read error. The chain uses TRBV25-1 and TRBJ2-1; no clear D. The CDR3 runs to 12 residues. Trimming took 4 bases from V and 7 from J, leaving 8 bases between them. The germline gives CDR1 MGHDK, CDR2 SYGVNS. CDR3 region: CASSVTENEQFS. DNA of the CDR3: TGTGCCAGCAGTGTAACGGAGAATGAGCAGTTCTCC.

This clonotype was detected only a few times. The chain has TRBV7-2 and TRBJ2-7; TRBD2 matches 10 bases. The germline CDR1 and CDR2 sequences are SGHTA and FQGNSA. The junction had 12 bases not matched to a gene; V was cut back by 5 bases and J by 5 bases. This CDR3 has 16 amino acids. Here the CDR3 DNA reads TGTGCCAGCAGCCCCTATTCCAGCGGGGGGGCCGACGAGCAGTACTTC. It is translated as CASSPYSSGGADEQYF.